A single sample is the source of the 32 T cell receptor beta chains below, sequenced in a study of beta chain features in type 1 diabetes. The study reverse transcribed the entire isolated RNA, so it sequenced expressed TCRB transcripts. The protocol was immunoSEQ multiplex PCR, while the TCRdb copy is restricted to in-frame clones and leaves out a portion. Here the sample spans some 180,000 clones, approximately 13% being singletons. Material: central memory CD4+ T cells from blood. These TCRs come from a woman between 18 and 29 years old in good health.

This clone was seen repeatedly, ten times or more. The chain uses TRBV4-2 and TRBJ2-2; 8 bases are shared with TRBD2. The length of the CDR3 is 14 residues. Per germline, CDR1 LGHNA and CDR2 YNFKEQ. V shed 2 bases, J shed 5 bases, and the junction held 1 base outside the gene matches. The CDR3 DNA is TGTGCCAGCAGCCAACCTAGCGGGACCGGGGAGCTGTTTTTT. This codes for CASSQPSGTGELFF.

The chain joins TRBV30 to TRBJ2-1; 7 bases line up with TRBD2. The CDR3 sequence is 15 residues long. Germline V gives CDR1 GTSNPN, CDR2 SVGIG (reference sequence). Trimming removed 2 bases from V and 3 bases from J; junction bases left unmatched: 7. In DNA, the CDR3 is TGTGCCTGGAGTAGGCGGGGGTGGGTCTACAATGAGCAGTTCTTC. It is translated as CAWSRRGWVYNEQFF.

The chain joins TRBV5-6 to TRBJ2-7; TRBD1 aligns across 10 bases. This CDR3 is 18 amino acids long. V was clipped by 2 bases and J by 1 base; unmatched bases: 12. From germline, CDR1 is SGHDT and CDR2 YYEEEE. The CDR3 nucleotides are TGTGCCAGCAGCTTTACCGCGTTGGGACAGGGGATTTCCTACGAGCAGTACTTC. Its translation is CASSFTALGQGISYEQYF.

The CDR3: CASSYDRTETQYF. The CDR3 region has the DNA TGTGCCAGCAGCTATGATAGAACAGAGACCCAGTACTTC. The chain is built from TRBV7-2 and TRBJ2-5; D is ambiguous. The CDR3 covers 13 residues. Looked up from germline, CDR1 is SGHTA and CDR2 is FQGNSA. Trimming took off 4 bases at V and 4 bases at J, with 10 bases between the two ends.

This clone was seen a few times. The CDR3 bases are TGTGCCAGCAGCTACCGCCCGGGACTAGCGGGACAAGAGACCCAGTACTTC. Translation gives CASSYRPGLAGQETQYF. The rearrangement joins TRBV7-2 to TRBJ2-5; 13 nucleotides align to TRBD2. This CDR3 spans 17 amino acids. Germline CDR1 and CDR2: SGHTA and FQGNSA. J gave up 2 bases and V 4 bases, and 7 bases lay outside the gene matches.

In its sample, this clone was seen a few times. The rearrangement uses TRBV7-2 and TRBJ2-5; 9 nucleotides align to TRBD2. Germline CDR1 is SGHTA and CDR2 is FQGNSA. V lost 2 bases to trimming and J lost 5 bases; unmatched junction nucleotides: 9. The CDR3 covers 16 residues. CDR3 DNA sequence: TGTGCCAGCAGCTTAAACAGCGGGAGGAACCGGGAGACCCAGTACTTC. Its translation: CASSLNSGRNRETQYF.

The chain combines TRBV15 with TRBJ2-1; 11 bases match TRBD2. With 3 bases clipped from V and 3 bases from J, the junction kept 7 bases outside the gene matches. Germline CDR1 reads LNHNV; CDR2 reads YYDKDF (reference sequence). The CDR3 sequence is 17 residues long. The CDR3 loop reads CATSSSGRGGLYNEQFF. The DNA for the CDR3 is TGTGCCACCAGCAGTAGCGGGAGGGGGGGGCTCTACAATGAGCAGTTCTTC.

This sequence joins TRBV27 and TRBJ1-1; D is undetermined. The length of the CDR3 is 13 residues. V was trimmed by 3 bases and J by 1 base, leaving 6 bases between them. Germline V gene data show CDR1 as MNHEY and CDR2 as SMNVEV (reference sequence). CDR3 DNA: TGTGCCAGCAGTTTCACAGCGAACACTGAAGCTTTCTTT. Amino acid sequence: CASSFTANTEAFF.

This clone was detected a few times. The rearrangement links TRBV6-4 to TRBJ2-6; D possibly corresponds to TRBD1 (6 bases). CDR3 length equals 20 residues. V gave up 1 base and J gave up 2 bases, with 21 bases separating them. Germline V gene lookup returns CDR1 MRHNA and CDR2 SNTAGT. The DNA of the CDR3 is TGTGCCAGCAGTGACTTCTACTTAGGGGGAAGGGGAGCTGGGGCCAACGTCCTGACTTTC. Amino acid sequence: CASSDFYLGGRGAGANVLTF.

V usage is TRBV2 and J usage is TRBJ2-5; 10 positions agree with TRBD2. The V gene end was trimmed by 6 bases and the J gene end by 5 bases; junction bases not matched to a gene: 3. Germline-derived CDR1 and CDR2 are SNHLY and FYNNEI. The CDR3 runs 13 residues. DNA of the CDR3: TGTGCCAGCAGCAGCGGGAGGGGCGAGACCCAGTACTTC. Its translation is CASSSGRGETQYF.

The chain couples TRBV7-2 to TRBJ1-2, with 7 nucleotides matching TRBD1. The J segment lost 2 bases and the V segment lost 5 bases, leaving 8 bases of the junction unmatched. This CDR3 contains 15 residues. Germline values: CDR1 SGHTA, CDR2 FQGNSA. CDR3 bases: TGTGCCAGCAGCCGGCGACAGGGTGGGAACTATGGCTACACCTTC. Protein: CASSRRQGGNYGYTF. Looking up the rest from reference TRBV7-2 and TRBJ1-2 gives the full variable domain: GAGVSQSPSNKVTEKGKDVELRCDPISGHTALYWYRQSLGQGLEFLIYFQGNSAPDKSGLPSDRFSAERTGGSVSTLTIQRTQQEDSAVYLCASSRRQGGNYGYTFGSGTRLTVV.

The gene calls are TRBV5-1 and TRBJ1-4; TRBD1 aligns across 8 bases. Trimming took 4 bases from V and 7 from J; bases not matched to a gene: 6. Per the germline V gene, CDR1 is SGHRS and CDR2 is YFSETQ. This CDR3 has 14 amino acids. The CDR3 region is CASSPQGAGEKLFF. CDR3 nucleotides: TGCGCCAGCAGCCCCCAGGGGGCAGGTGAAAAACTGTTTTTT.

This clone was found a few times. The gene calls are TRBV5-8 and TRBJ2-1, with 8 bases aligning to TRBD1. Germline V gene sequence: CDR1 SGHTS, CDR2 YDEGEE. The ends lost 4 bases at V and 2 bases at J; junction bases unmatched: 8. The CDR3 has 16 residues. This chain's CDR3 is CASSINRGSPYNEQFF. Written as DNA, the CDR3 is TGTGCCAGCAGCATCAACAGGGGGTCCCCCTACAATGAGCAGTTCTTC.

The chain carries TRBV18 and TRBJ2-2; TRBD2 might be the D (6 bases). Deletions cut 2 bases from V and 6 bases from J, with 13 bases between. The CDR3 is 15 residues long. CDR1 KGHSH and CDR2 LQKENI come from the germline V gene. CDR3 sequence (DNA): TGTGCCAGCTCACCAGGACTAAGCCAGGCCGGGGAGCTGTTTTTT. This encodes CASSPGLSQAGELFF.

CDR3 nucleotides: TGTGCCAGCAGTAGACCGGGACTCGGATACAATGAGCAGTTCTTC. Amino acid sequence: CASSRPGLGYNEQFF. The gene calls are TRBV6-5 and TRBJ2-1; TRBD2 might be the D (6 bases). The CDR3 spans 15 residues. V lost 5 bases and J 4 bases, leaving 15 bases between the germline ends. The germline CDR1 and CDR2 sequences are MNHEY and SVGAGI.

This clone appeared a few times. V usage is TRBV5-1 and J usage is TRBJ1-1; D is possibly TRBD1 (6 bases). Per germline, CDR1 SGHRS and CDR2 YFSETQ. This CDR3 is 13 amino acids long. V lost 5 bases to trimming and J lost 3 bases, with 11 bases between them. The CDR3 sequence is CASSQQGYTEAFF. The CDR3, as DNA: TGCGCCAGCAGTCAGCAGGGGTACACTGAAGCTTTCTTT.

This clone was seen a few times. V is TRBV28 and J is TRBJ1-2; tentative D call: TRBD1 (6 bases). V dropped 3 bases and J dropped 8 bases, with 13 bases sitting between them. CDR1 is MDHEN and CDR2 is SYDVKM in the germline V gene. This CDR3 region has 13 residues. Here the CDR3 DNA reads TGTGCCAGCAGTTTGGACAGAAATTTGGGCTACACCTTC. Protein: CASSLDRNLGYTF.

The V and J genes are TRBV18 and TRBJ2-7; TRBD1 might be the D (6 bases). Germline assignment: CDR1 KGHSH and CDR2 LQKENI. The CDR3 is 14 residues long. V gave up 0 bases and J gave up 6 bases, with 12 bases separating them. The DNA for the CDR3 is TGTGCCAGCTCACCACCGGGAAAACAGGGCGAGCAGTACTTC. Its translation is CASSPPGKQGEQYF. Full variable domain (outside the CDR3, taken from reference TRBV18 and TRBJ2-7): NAGVMQNPRHLVRRRGQEARLRCSPMKGHSHVYWYRQLPEEGLKFMVYLQKENIIDESGMPKERFSAEFPKEGPSILRIQQVVRGDSAAYFCASSPPGKQGEQYFGPGTRLTVT.

This clone was seen a handful of times. This chain uses TRBV30 with TRBJ1-3, with D possibly matching TRBD1 (6 bases). Trimming took 3 bases from V and 2 from J, leaving 8 bases between them. The germline CDR1 and CDR2 sequences are GTSNPN and SVGIG (reference sequence). This CDR3 spans 13 amino acids. DNA of the CDR3: TGTGCCTGGAGCACAGGGACTGGAAACACCATATATTTT. The encoded protein is CAWSTGTGNTIYF.

The rearrangement uses TRBV2 and TRBJ1-5; no reliable D call. Germline CDR1 and CDR2: SNHLY and FYNNEI. Trimming took off 2 bases at V and 2 bases at J, with 4 bases between the two ends. The CDR3 is made up of 13 amino acids. This CDR3 reads CASSEPGNQPQHF. The CDR3, as DNA: TGTGCCAGCAGTGAACCGGGCAATCAGCCCCAGCATTTT. The full variable domain, with the rest looked up from reference TRBV2 and TRBJ1-5, is EPEVTQTPSHQVTQMGQEVILRCVPISNHLYFYWYRQILGQKVEFLVSFYNNEISEKSEIFDDQFSVERPDGSNFTLKIRSTKLEDSAMYFCASSEPGNQPQHFGDGTRLSIL.

The chain uses TRBV7-9 and TRBJ1-2, with 8 bases lining up with TRBD1. V trimming: 5 bases; J trimming: 4 bases; junction bases outside the gene matches: 9. The length of the CDR3 is 15 residues. Germline V CDR1 and CDR2: SEHNR, FQNEAQ (reference sequence). CDR3 amino acids: CASSVSGGAGYGYTF. CDR3 sequence (DNA): TGTGCCAGCAGCGTTTCAGGGGGCGCAGGCTATGGCTACACCTTC.

In its sample, this clone was seen a few times. This chain connects TRBV14 to TRBJ2-3; 14 nucleotides agree with TRBD2. Per germline, CDR1 SGHDN and CDR2 FVKESK. The CDR3 is 20 residues long. Trimming took 1 base from V and 2 from J; bases not matched to a gene: 11. The CDR3: CASSQAKGLAGGSSTDTQYF. The DNA of the CDR3 is TGTGCCAGCAGCCAAGCTAAAGGACTAGCGGGAGGTTCTTCCACAGATACGCAGTATTTT.

Regarding this clone: Other DNA sequences from this sample encode an identical CDR3 as well. This chain joins TRBV7-8 and TRBJ1-1; D gene unclear. Trimming removed 1 base at V and 1 base at J, with 4 bases between. Germline V gene sequence: CDR1 SGHVS, CDR2 FQNEAQ. This CDR3 contains 13 residues. The CDR3 coding sequence is TGTGCCAGCAGCTTAGGTAGGAACACTGAAGCTTTCTTT. It is translated as CASSLGRNTEAFF.

A few counts support this clone. The genes are TRBV4-1 and TRBJ1-5; tentative D call: TRBD1 (5 bases). The V end was cut by 0 bases, the J end by 4 bases, with 10 bases between. Germline lookup yields CDR1 MGHRA and CDR2 YSYEKL. The CDR3 spans 15 residues. Written as DNA, the CDR3 is TGCGCCAGCAGCCAAGATGTCGGGGGGAATCAGCCCCAGCATTTT. This codes for CASSQDVGGNQPQHF.

This clone was counted a few times. The chain uses TRBV11-2 and TRBJ2-1; tentatively, D is TRBD2 (6 bases). Looked up from germline, CDR1 is SGHAT and CDR2 is FQNNGV. The CDR3 sequence is 15 residues long. V was pared by 5 bases and J by 0 bases, with 11 bases between. CDR3 DNA sequence: TGTGCCAGCAGCCCGCCCGGGAGCTCCTACAATGAGCAGTTCTTC. Residues: CASSPPGSSYNEQFF.

This clone was seen at least ten times. The rearrangement joins TRBV28 to TRBJ2-7; the match to TRBD2 covers 10 bases. CDR1 is MDHEN, CDR2 SYDVKM, per germline. V lost 6 bases, J lost 6 bases, and 11 bases stayed unmatched. There are 15 residues in the CDR3. The CDR3 region is CASRPVAGGLVEQYF. The CDR3 DNA sequence: TGTGCCAGCAGGCCCGTAGCGGGAGGCTTGGTCGAGCAGTACTTC.

The gene calls are TRBV2 and TRBJ2-7; 7 bases map to TRBD2. CDR1 and CDR2 from the germline V gene are SNHLY and FYNNEI. CDR3 length: 14 amino acids. V lost 5 bases and J lost 4; bases outside the gene matches: 8. The CDR3 sequence is CASSSRTSTYEQYF. CDR3 coding DNA: TGTGCCAGCAGTAGCCGGACTAGTACTTACGAGCAGTACTTC. Filled out from reference TRBV2 and TRBJ2-7, the complete variable domain reads EPEVTQTPSHQVTQMGQEVILRCVPISNHLYFYWYRQILGQKVEFLVSFYNNEISEKSEIFDDQFSVERPDGSNFTLKIRSTKLEDSAMYFCASSSRTSTYEQYFGPGTRLTVT.

This clone was counted only a few times. The V gene is TRBV11-1, the J gene TRBJ2-2, with D possibly matching TRBD2 (6 bases). The CDR3 is 16 residues long. Trimming took 7 bases from V and 6 from J, leaving 21 bases between them. Germline V gene sequence: CDR1 SGHAT, CDR2 FQDESV (reference sequence). The CDR3 protein is CASIPGPGERSGELFF. CDR3 nucleotide sequence: TGTGCCAGCATCCCGGGTCCGGGAGAGCGGTCCGGGGAGCTGTTTTTT.

This clone has just a few counts. The CDR3 protein is CASTIPDRFTEAFF. CDR3 nucleotide sequence: TGTGCCAGCACCATTCCTGACAGGTTCACTGAAGCTTTCTTT. The chain employs TRBV28 and TRBJ1-1; possibly TRBD1 for D (6 bases). Germline V lookup: CDR1 MDHEN, CDR2 SYDVKM. Between the trimmed V and J ends, which lost 7 bases and 4 bases, there was a span of 16 bases. The CDR3 covers 14 residues.

This clone was seen more than once but under ten times. The chain couples TRBV2 to TRBJ2-1; D might be TRBD2 (6 bases). Trimming stripped 6 bases from V and 4 bases from J, with 10 bases between. Germline lookup yields CDR1 SNHLY and CDR2 FYNNEI. The length of the CDR3 is 13 residues. Written as DNA, the CDR3 is TGTGCCAGCAGCCTGGGACTTTACAATGAGCAGTTCTTC. Translating gives CASSLGLYNEQFF.

At least ten counts were recorded for this clone. The chain uses TRBV11-2 and TRBJ2-1; D remains ambiguous. Per the germline V gene, CDR1 is SGHAT and CDR2 is FQNNGV. V was cut by 5 bases and J by 8 bases, with 7 bases left in between. The CDR3 has 11 amino acids. This CDR3 is CASSPSDEQFF. CDR3 nucleotide sequence: TGTGCCAGCAGCCCGTCGGATGAGCAGTTCTTC.

This clone was seen more than once but under ten times. The chain employs TRBV18 and TRBJ1-4; 7 bases match TRBD1. The CDR3 length is 14 residues. V lost 2 bases to trimming and J lost 8 bases; unmatched junction nucleotides: 5. The V gene's germline CDR1 is KGHSH and CDR2 LQKENI. In DNA, the CDR3 is TGTGCCAGCTCACCAGGGACAGTGCAGGAAAAACTGTTTTTT. Translating gives CASSPGTVQEKLFF.